Sequencing of this T cell receptor beta chain was carried out in a study of cytomegalovirus exposure and HLA in healthy donors. Germline V gene data show CDR1 as MNHNS and CDR2 as SASEGT. V lost 1 base and J 8 bases, leaving 9 bases between the germline ends. This CDR3 has 13 amino acids. It was with 60 Vbeta and 13 Jbeta primers that the PCR ran. Libraries were prepared by immunoSEQ multiplex PCR; TCRdb keeps only in-frame clonotypes and omits some of them. The table lists 72,000 or so clones, approximately 80% of them singletons, with around 7.4% in the top ten. Notes on the study in general: Later work associated approximately 17,000 TCR beta sequences with HLA alleles at 0.05 false discovery rate.

The sample holds a few counts of this clone. No antigen is known for it. All donors participated as healthy donors of bone marrow. Although they were nominally healthy when sampled, donors likely had unrecorded immune exposures. The V gene is TRBV6-1, the J gene TRBJ2-1; D is undetermined. Sequencing was carried out using PBMCs. The TCR was taken from a man aged 18 to 35 in good health and CMV-seropositive. The CDR3 region is CASSEVAIHEQFF. Written as DNA, the CDR3 is TGTGCCAGCAGTGAAGTCGCTATACATGAGCAGTTCTTC.